These 18 T cell receptor beta chains were all obtained from the same sample, sequenced in a study of CD8+ T cells in alopecia areata. Cutaneous lymph node cells were pooled, and they were sorted using CD4, CD8alpha, NKG2D, NKG2ACE and other markers. The authors extracted RNA and reverse transcribed it into cDNA as the sequencing template. The protocol was immunoSEQ multiplex PCR, while the TCRdb copy is restricted to in-frame clones and leaves out a portion. Recorded here are under 350,000 clones, with no singletons, and the ten leading clones hold about 1.1%. Input material: CD4+ T cells sorted from a lymph node. The source of these receptors is a C3H/HeJ mouse with alopecia areata. This strain's MHC haplotype is H2-k.

A note on this clone: The gene names given are mouse names. The read terminates 4 residues before the CDR3 end, so the remaining end is supplied by the germline J gene. This sample also contains other DNA sequences that code for the same CDR3. This chain connects TRBV13-1 to TRBJ2-7, with a possible D match to TRBD1 (6 bases). Germline CDR1 reads NSHNY; CDR2 reads SYGAGN. The CDR3 loop spans 13 amino acids. The sequenced part of the CDR3 DNA is TGTGCCAGCAGTGATTGGGACAATTAT. Amino acid sequence: CASSDWDNY. The whole CDR3 protein is CASSDWDNYEQYF.

A remark on this clone: Germline and genes here are mouse. The sequenced fragment ends 4 residues before the CDR3 boundary, so the rest is inferred from the germline J gene. The chain combines TRBV17 with TRBJ2-1; 7 positions agree with TRBD2. Trimming at V came to 0 bases and at J to 4 bases, leaving 3 bases not matched to a gene. The CDR3 totals 15 residues. Germline V lookup: CDR1 MNHDT, CDR2 YYDKIL. The sequenced CDR3 bases are TGTGCTAGCAGTAGAGAGGGGGGGACTTATGCT. This gives the protein CASSREGGTYA. Given in full, the CDR3 is CASSREGGTYAEQFF.

This clone came up many times. Genes and germline are mouse. From the germline J gene comes the end of the CDR3, since the read stops 4 residues before it. The chain is built from TRBV17 and TRBJ2-5, with D tentatively TRBD1 (6 bases). The CDR3 loop spans 18 amino acids. Germline-derived CDR1 and CDR2 are MNHDT and YYDKIL. Trimming left V 0 bases short and J 0 bases short, with 16 bases between. The chain's CDR3 is CASSRDYRDKFNQDTQYF. The DNA read from the CDR3 is TGTGCTAGCAGTAGAGATTACCGGGACAAATTTAACCAAGAC.

This clone came up a few times. Any gene name here is a mouse gene name. The read stops 4 residues short of the end of the CDR3; the missing end is completed from the germline J gene. Other DNA sequences in the same sample also yield this CDR3. The rearrangement uses TRBV17 and TRBJ2-4; perhaps TRBD2 as D (7 bases). Germline-derived CDR1 and CDR2 are MNHDT and YYDKIL. V lost 3 bases and J 1 base, leaving 11 bases between the germline ends. The CDR3 is 15 residues long. CDR3 DNA, as far as it was read: TGTGCTAGCAGTAGGTGGGGGGCAGGTCAAAAC. Its translation is CASSRWGAGQN. In full, the CDR3 is CASSRWGAGQNTLYF.

In this sample, this clone turned up a few times. These gene names are mouse names. Read data end 4 residues before the CDR3 end; the end is taken from the germline J gene. The chain employs TRBV31 and TRBJ2-2; 7 bases map to TRBD1. CDR3 length: 15 amino acids. The germline gives CDR1 GKSSPN, CDR2 SITVG. V shed 3 bases, J shed 4 bases, and the junction held 8 bases outside the gene matches. The CDR3 reads CAWSLLQGPTGQLYF. CDR3 DNA, as far as it was read: TGTGCCTGGAGCCTCCTACAGGGGCCCACCGGG. Drawing the rest from reference TRBV31 and TRBJ2-2, the complete variable domain is AQTIHQWPVAEIKAVGSPLSLGCTIKGKSSPNLYWYWQATGGTLQQLFYSITVGQVESVVQLNLSASRPKDDQFILSTEKLLLSHSGFYLCAWSLLQGPTGQLYFGEGSKLTVL.

The table lists this clone with a few counts. Here the gene names and germline are mouse. The CDR3 is cut off 4 residues early in the read; its end comes from the germline J gene. The rearrangement links TRBV1 to TRBJ2-7; D uncertain. The V gene's germline CDR1 is NSQYPW and CDR2 LRSPGD (reference sequence). The CDR3 consists of 12 residues. Trimming took off 0 bases at V and 3 bases at J, with 3 bases between the two ends. The covered CDR3 bases are TGCACCTGCAGTGCAGAACACTAT. It specifies CTCSAEHY. The full CDR3 sequence reads CTCSAEHYEQYF.

A note on this clone: Genes here carry mouse names. The CDR3 is cut off 4 residues early in the read; its end comes from the germline J gene. Other DNA sequences of this sample code for an identical CDR3. The rearrangement joins TRBV19 to TRBJ2-1, with TRBD2 matching 8 bases. Germline assignment: CDR1 FNHDT and CDR2 SITEND (reference sequence). This CDR3 spans 14 amino acids. The ends lost 5 bases at V and 2 bases at J; junction bases unmatched: 3. The chain's CDR3 is CASSTTGDYAEQFF. CDR3 DNA (partial): TGTGCCAGCAGCACGACTGGGGACTATGCT. The full variable domain, completed using reference TRBV19 and TRBJ2-1, is GGIITQTPKFLIGQEGQKLTLKCQQNFNHDTMYWYRQDSGKGLRLIYYSITENDLQKGDLSEGYDASREKKSSFSLTVTSAQKNEMAVFLCASSTTGDYAEQFFGPGTRLTVL.

This clone came up a few times. Gene and germline names: mouse. The missing CDR3 end, 4 residues past where the read stops, is filled in from the germline J gene. The rearrangement joins TRBV31 to TRBJ2-1; D perhaps matches TRBD1 (6 bases). The V and J ends lost 0 bases and 5 bases respectively, with 11 bases between them. The CDR3 spans 14 residues. Looked up from germline, CDR1 is GKSSPN and CDR2 is SITVG. The part of the CDR3 DNA that was read is TGTGCCTGGAGTCTAGGTGGGACAAATGCT. Protein product: CAWSLGGTNA. The entire CDR3 is CAWSLGGTNAEQFF.

As for this clone: Gene names and germline match the mouse. CDR3 sequence reads: CTCSAEGWAEQFF. CDR3 bases read: TGCACCTGCAGTGCGGAGGGGTGGGCT. The rearrangement links TRBV1 to TRBJ2-1, with a tentative D call TRBD1 (5 bases). The observed sequence ends 4 residues before the CDR3 terminus, with the missing tail filled in from the germline J gene. Per germline, CDR1 NSQYPW and CDR2 LRSPGD (reference sequence). The CDR3 covers 13 residues.

With respect to this clone: The listed genes are named as in mouse. Incomplete CDR3 DNA: TGTGCCAGCAGTGGTTACTGGGGGGGCTATGCT. Residues: CASSGYWGGYA. The full CDR3 sequence reads CASSGYWGGYAEQFF. The gene calls are TRBV13-1 and TRBJ2-1; 10 nucleotides line up with TRBD2. Coverage ceases 4 residues before the CDR3 finishes, and the germline J gene fills in the end. Looked up from germline, CDR1 is NSHNY and CDR2 is SYGAGN. CDR3 size: 15 residues. V lost 3 bases, J lost 3 bases, and 3 bases stayed unmatched.

This clone was seen only a few times. Genes and germline are mouse. The CDR3 goes on 4 residues after the read ends, and that part is filled in from the germline J gene. The chain is built from TRBV29 and TRBJ1-2; 10 bases line up with TRBD1. The CDR3 has 15 amino acids. The trim removed 5 bases at V and 0 bases at J, leaving 3 bases unmatched. In germline, CDR1 is MSHET, CDR2 SYDVDS. The CDR3 DNA, read in part, is TGTGCTAGCAGTACGACAGGGGGCTCAAACTCC. Translating it yields CASSTTGGSNS. The complete CDR3 reads CASSTTGGSNSDYTF.

Details on this clone: The gene symbols are mouse symbols. The CDR3 is cut off 4 residues early in the read; its end comes from the germline J gene. The chain uses TRBV13-3 and TRBJ2-7; D may be TRBD1 (6 bases). This CDR3 contains 14 residues. V shed 6 bases and J shed 0 bases, with 13 bases lying between them. The germline CDR1 and CDR2 sequences are NNHDY and SYVADS. CDR3 region: CASNVRGSSYEQYF. The CDR3 bases that were read are TGTGCCAGCAATGTGAGGGGGAGCTCCTAT.

This clone was detected a few times. The germline and genes are mouse ones. The read falls 4 residues short of the CDR3 end, and the missing part is taken from the germline J gene. V usage is TRBV14 and J usage is TRBJ2-1, with TRBD2 matching over 8 bases. This CDR3 is 14 amino acids long. Germline V CDR1 and CDR2: SGHDT, FRDEAV. The CDR3 region is CASSLGGQWAEQFF. The part of the CDR3 DNA that was read is TGTGCCAGCAGTTTGGGGGGGCAGTGGGCT.

Of note for this clone: Mouse names are used for the genes. Different DNA sequences within this sample yield the same CDR3. This CDR3 reads CASSIRGGRDTQYF. The CDR3 bases that were read are TGTGCCAGCAGTATAAGGGGGGGCCGAGAC. V usage is TRBV19 and J usage is TRBJ2-5; 8 bases match TRBD2. The read finishes 4 residues shy of the CDR3 end, and the germline J gene is used to complete it. The CDR3 runs to 14 residues. In germline, CDR1 is FNHDT, CDR2 SITEND (reference sequence).

Notes on this clone: The listed genes are named as in mouse. The read is 4 residues too short to cover the CDR3 end, so that end is filled in from the germline J gene. The sample has other DNA sequences that encode this CDR3 too. The chain carries TRBV19 and TRBJ2-1; 9 bases are shared with TRBD2. The CDR3 totals 16 residues. Germline assignment: CDR1 FNHDT and CDR2 SITEND (reference sequence). V dropped 0 bases and J dropped 1; count of bases not matched to a gene: 2. The CDR3 bases that were read are TGTGCCAGCAGTATAGGGACTGGGGCGAACTATGCT. Amino acid sequence: CASSIGTGANYA. The full CDR3 is CASSIGTGANYAEQFF.

This clone was counted between two and nine times. Mouse gene names and germline throughout. The CDR3 end falls 4 residues outside the read, so it is completed with the germline J gene. This CDR3 is also generated by other DNA sequences in the sample. This chain uses TRBV13-1 with TRBJ2-4; weak D call: TRBD2 (7 bases). V was trimmed by 3 bases and J by 0 bases, leaving 11 bases between them. CDR1 and CDR2 (germline): NSHNY, SYGAGN. This CDR3 spans 15 amino acids. The part of the CDR3 DNA that was read is TGTGCCAGCAGTGGTTCTGGGGGCAGTCAAAAC. Encoded protein: CASSGSGGSQN. The CDR3 as a whole reads CASSGSGGSQNTLYF.

This clone showed up just a few times. Gene and germline names: mouse. The observed sequence ends 4 residues before the CDR3 terminus, with the missing tail filled in from the germline J gene. The V and J genes are TRBV13-2 and TRBJ2-1; 8 nucleotides match TRBD1. With 3 bases clipped from V and 0 bases from J, the junction kept 2 bases outside the gene matches. The germline CDR1 and CDR2 sequences are NNHNN and SYGAGS (reference sequence). The CDR3 extends over 15 amino acids. CDR3 protein: CASGGGQDNYAEQFF. The sequenced CDR3 bases are TGTGCCAGCGGTGGGGGACAGGATAACTATGCT.

Turning to this clone: Mouse gene names and germline throughout. The CDR3 end is not reached by the read, which stops 4 residues before it; the germline J gene fills it in. The rearrangement links TRBV13-3 to TRBJ2-1; 10 nucleotides agree with TRBD1. CDR1 and CDR2 from the germline V gene are NNHDY and SYVADS. The CDR3 contains 13 residues. CDR3 bases read: TGTGCCAGCAGTGGGGGACAGGGGGCT. Amino acid sequence: CASSGGQGA. The CDR3 in full is CASSGGQGAEQFF.